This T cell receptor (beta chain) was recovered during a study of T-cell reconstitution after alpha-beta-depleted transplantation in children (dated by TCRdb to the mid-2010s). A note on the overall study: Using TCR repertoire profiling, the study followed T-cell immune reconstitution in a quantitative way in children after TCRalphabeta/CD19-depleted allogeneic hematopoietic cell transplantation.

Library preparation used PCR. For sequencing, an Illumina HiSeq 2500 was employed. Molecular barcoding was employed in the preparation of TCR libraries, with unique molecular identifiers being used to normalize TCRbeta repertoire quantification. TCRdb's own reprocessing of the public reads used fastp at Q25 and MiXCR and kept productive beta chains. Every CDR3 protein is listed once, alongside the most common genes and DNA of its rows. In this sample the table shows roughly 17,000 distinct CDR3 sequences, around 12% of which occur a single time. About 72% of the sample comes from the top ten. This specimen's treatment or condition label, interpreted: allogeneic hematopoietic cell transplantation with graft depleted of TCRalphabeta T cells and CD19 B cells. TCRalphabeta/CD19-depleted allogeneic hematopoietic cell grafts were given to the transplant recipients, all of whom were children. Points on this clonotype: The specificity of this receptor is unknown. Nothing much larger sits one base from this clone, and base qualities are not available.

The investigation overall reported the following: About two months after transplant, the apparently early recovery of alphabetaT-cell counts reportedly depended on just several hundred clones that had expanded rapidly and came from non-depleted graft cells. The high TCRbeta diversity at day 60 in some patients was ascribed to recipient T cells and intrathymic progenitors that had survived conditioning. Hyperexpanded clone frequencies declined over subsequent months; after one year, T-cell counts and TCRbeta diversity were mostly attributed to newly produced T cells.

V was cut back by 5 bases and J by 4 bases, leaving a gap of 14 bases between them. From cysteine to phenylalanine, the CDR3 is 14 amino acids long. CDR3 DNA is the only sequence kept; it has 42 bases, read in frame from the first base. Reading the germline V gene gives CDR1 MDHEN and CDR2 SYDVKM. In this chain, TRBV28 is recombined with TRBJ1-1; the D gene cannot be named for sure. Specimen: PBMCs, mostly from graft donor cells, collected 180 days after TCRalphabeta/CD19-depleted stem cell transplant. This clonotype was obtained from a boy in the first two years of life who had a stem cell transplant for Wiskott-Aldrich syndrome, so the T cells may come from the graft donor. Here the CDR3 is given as CASSALGVGTEAFF. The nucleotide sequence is TGTGCCAGCAGTGCCCTCGGGGTGGGCACTGAAGCTTTCTTT.